This TCR beta chain was retrieved from a study of T-cell reconstitution after alpha-beta-depleted transplantation in children. Findings and limits, study-wide: Reports say that about two months after transplant, the alpha-beta T cells came out of several hundred graft clones that had expanded. One year post-transplant, T-cell counts and diversity were largely derived from T cells produced anew. Surviving thymic progenitors and recipient T cells were the source of high TCRbeta diversity at day 60 in some patients.

This clonotype was seen more than once but under ten times. The antigen is undetermined. The CDR3 has 14 residues. Germline V lookup: CDR1 SQVTM, CDR2 ANQGSEA. V was clipped by 3 bases and J by 5 bases; unmatched bases: 9. As it was prepared, the TCRbeta library received unique molecular identifiers. From the PCR reads, TCRdb called clonotypes with MiXCR, one entry per CDR3 protein. Here the sample spans some 830,000 distinct CDR3 sequences, approximately 15% being singletons. This chain links TRBV29-1 with TRBJ1-2, with TRBD1 matching 7 bases. Sequenced here: PBMCs, mostly from graft donor cells, sampled 360 days after TCRalphabeta/CD19-depleted stem cell transplant. This TCR derives from a male patient under 18 who had a stem cell transplant for acute lymphoblastic leukemia, so the T cells may come from the graft donor. The CDR3 is CSVDLSTGRYGYTF. The CDR3 DNA sequence: TGCAGCGTTGATCTCTCGACAGGGCGGTATGGCTACACCTTC.